This entry lists 28 T cell receptor beta chains sequenced from one sample in a study of blood T cell repertoires in COVID-19. This table comes from immunoSEQ multiplex PCR, and its TCRdb copy is limited to in-frame clones, with some not included. The table lists under 250,000 clones, more than 75% of them singletons. The specimen was peripheral blood. The receptors stem from a woman in her thirties or forties with acute or convalescent COVID-19.

The chain recombines TRBV6-6 with TRBJ2-3; possible D gene TRBD1, 6 bases. Germline V gene data show CDR1 as MNHNY and CDR2 as SVGAGI (reference sequence). V was trimmed by 5 bases and J by 14 bases, leaving 20 bases between them. The CDR3 is 13 residues long. DNA of the CDR3: TGTGCCAGCAGTGCCAGGACAGTCCCCACGGTGTATTTT. It is translated as CASSARTVPTVYF.

The rearrangement uses TRBV3-1 (or the pseudogene TRBV3-2) and TRBJ2-5; TRBD2 matches 8 bases. The V gene end was trimmed by 4 bases and the J gene end by 6 bases; junction bases not matched to a gene: 16. Germline loops: CDR1 LGHDT, CDR2 YNNKEL (reference sequence). The CDR3 has 17 residues. The CDR3 nucleotides read TGTGCCAGCAGCCTCTTAGGGGCTGCGGGAGGACCGAAGACCCAGTACTTC. It is translated as CASSLLGAAGGPKTQYF.

This clone was seen a few times. This chain links TRBV5-1 with TRBJ1-1, with D possibly TRBD1 on 6 matching bases. CDR3 length: 16 amino acids. Trimming cost V 1 base and J 1 base, with 14 bases left between them. Germline CDR1 and CDR2: SGHRS and YFSETQ. The CDR3 DNA reads TGCGCCAGCAGCTTGAAGATGGGGGCGGCGAACACTGAAGCTTTCTTT. This sequence encodes CASSLKMGAANTEAFF.

This clone showed up just once. V and J are TRBV5-1 and TRBJ2-7; 7 bases map to TRBD1. V shed 5 bases, J shed 3 bases, and the junction held 5 bases outside the gene matches. There are 13 residues in the CDR3. Germline V gene data show CDR1 as SGHRS and CDR2 as YFSETQ. The CDR3 bases are TGCGCCAGCAGTACTCGACAGGGCTACGAGCAGTACTTC. Its translation: CASSTRQGYEQYF.

The chain carries TRBV4-3 and TRBJ1-1; perhaps TRBD1 as D (6 bases). V was cut by 1 base and J by 10 bases, with 10 bases left in between. The CDR3 contains 12 residues. CDR1 and CDR2 (germline): LGHNA, YSLEER. CDR3 nucleotide sequence: TGCGCCAGCAGCCAAGGAGGGGGTCTAGCTTTCTTT. This translates into CASSQGGGLAFF.

The chain carries TRBV7-2 and TRBJ1-2, with 10 bases fitting TRBD1. CDR3 length: 15 amino acids. Germline CDR1 reads SGHTA; CDR2 reads FQGNSA. V shed 5 bases and J 7 bases; nucleotides not matched to a gene: 10. The CDR3 DNA follows: TGTGCCAGCAGCCCAGGAAGACAGGGGGCGGGTGGCTACACCTTC. As protein: CASSPGRQGAGGYTF.

V is TRBV2 and J is TRBJ2-2, with D possibly TRBD1 on 5 matching bases. Trimming removed 4 bases from V and 5 bases from J, with 14 bases in between. Germline V gene sequence: CDR1 SNHLY, CDR2 FYNNEI. The CDR3 totals 15 residues. CDR3 region: CASSVVGVETGELFF. The CDR3 DNA reads as TGTGCCAGCAGTGTGGTAGGGGTGGAAACCGGGGAGCTGTTTTTT.

Comments on this clone: Other DNA sequences of this sample code for an identical CDR3. The chain couples TRBV30 to TRBJ1-1, with 9 bases fitting TRBD1. Germline CDR1 GTSNPN, CDR2 SVGIG (reference sequence). V lost 5 bases to trimming and J lost 0 bases; unmatched junction nucleotides: 1. The CDR3 sequence is 13 residues long. In DNA form, the CDR3 reads TGTGCCTGGGACAGGGGGTTGAACACTGAAGCTTTCTTT. This codes for CAWDRGLNTEAFF.

CDR3 DNA sequence: TGTGCCAGTAGTAATCGGGTCCTCCACACAGAGACCCAGTACTTC. Its translation: CASSNRVLHTETQYF. The chain links TRBV19 to TRBJ2-5; D uncertain. The germline gives CDR1 LNHDA, CDR2 SQIVND (reference sequence). V lost 4 bases to trimming and J lost 4 bases, with 16 bases between them. The CDR3 is made up of 15 amino acids.

The chain recombines TRBV6-5 with TRBJ2-7; 7 nucleotides agree with TRBD2. The CDR3 totals 16 residues. The germline gives CDR1 MNHEY, CDR2 SVGAGI. V lost 4 bases, J lost 2 bases, and 11 bases stayed unmatched. CDR3 DNA sequence: TGTGCCAGCAGTTCTCCTCGGCTAGCGGTCCCCTACGAGCAGTACTTC. Its protein is CASSSPRLAVPYEQYF.

This clone was counted a single time. V and J are TRBV10-2 and TRBJ2-2; no clear D gene. Germline values: CDR1 WSHSY, CDR2 SAAADI. This CDR3 spans 13 amino acids. The V gene lost 7 bases and the J gene lost 4 bases, with 10 bases spanning the gap. The CDR3 bases are TGCGCCAGCACCGACACCACCACCGGGGAGCTGTTTTTT. It yields the protein CASTDTTTGELFF.

The genes are TRBV4-3 and TRBJ2-1; D gene unclear. Trimming pared 0 bases from V and 14 bases from J, leaving 17 bases between. Germline V gives CDR1 LGHNA, CDR2 YSLEER. The CDR3 covers 14 residues. CDR3 nucleotides: TGCGCCAGCAGCCAAGATTCCCGAGCATATGTAAAGTTCTTC. This gives the protein CASSQDSRAYVKFF.

The rearrangement joins TRBV6-2 or TRBV6-3 to TRBJ2-3, with D hard to call. The germline V and J ends were trimmed by 6 bases and 6 bases, with 13 bases remaining between them. The CDR3 extends over 13 amino acids. Germline lookup yields CDR1 MNHEY and CDR2 SVGEGT. CDR3 in DNA: TGTGCCAGCAGCTTCTCACGGGTGGATACGCAGTATTTT. Its protein product is CASSFSRVDTQYF.

V is TRBV28 and J is TRBJ1-2; unclear D gene. The CDR3 totals 13 residues. Germline V gene lookup returns CDR1 MDHEN and CDR2 SYDVKM. V lost 5 bases to trimming and J lost 1 base, with 8 bases between them. CDR3 in DNA: TGTGCCAGCAGTAATAGCGGTAACTATGGCTACACCTTC. It codes for CASSNSGNYGYTF.

The V and J genes are TRBV2 and TRBJ2-2; perhaps TRBD1 as D (6 bases). Per the germline V gene, CDR1 is SNHLY and CDR2 is FYNNEI. The CDR3 totals 14 residues. Trimming left V 9 bases short and J 2 bases short, with 13 bases between. DNA of the CDR3: TGTGCCAGGACCGGGACATTCAACACCGGGGAGCTGTTTTTT. Its translation is CARTGTFNTGELFF.

This clone has just a few counts. V gene TRBV11-2 combines with J gene TRBJ1-5; TRBD1 matches at 8 bases. Germline V gene sequence: CDR1 SGHAT, CDR2 FQNNGV. The CDR3 has 15 amino acids. V trimming: 2 bases; J trimming: 2 bases; junction bases outside the gene matches: 2. Here the CDR3 DNA reads TGTGCCAGCAGCTTATCGGGACAGGGCAATCAGCCCCAGCATTTT. The encoded protein is CASSLSGQGNQPQHF.

The V and J genes are TRBV7-9 and TRBJ2-7; 7 bases fit TRBD2. The CDR3 length is 14 residues. CDR1 is SEHNR and CDR2 is FQNEAQ in the germline V gene (reference sequence). Trimming cost V 5 bases and J 3 bases; bases outside gene matches: 7. CDR3 DNA: TGTGCCAGCAGCCCGAGGGACTATCTCTACGAGCAGTACTTC. Translating gives CASSPRDYLYEQYF.

This chain connects TRBV7-9 to TRBJ2-7, with 7 nucleotides matching TRBD1. CDR1 is SEHNR, CDR2 FQNEAQ, per germline (reference sequence). Unmatched junction bases numbered 5, after V lost 6 bases and J lost 0 bases. CDR3 size: 14 residues. For the CDR3, the DNA is TGTGCCAGCAGACCTAGGGACAGCTCCTACGAGCAGTACTTC. It specifies CASRPRDSSYEQYF.

This chain links TRBV15 with TRBJ2-1; the D is unclear. The germline V and J ends were trimmed by 3 bases and 7 bases, with 7 bases remaining between them. The CDR3 sequence is 12 residues long. CDR1 and CDR2 from the germline V gene are LNHNV and YYDKDF (reference sequence). For the CDR3, the DNA is TGTGCCACCAGCAGGTGGCTTAATGAGCAGTTCTTC. Translated, it gives CATSRWLNEQFF.

The chain is built from TRBV19 and TRBJ1-2, with a weak D call TRBD1 (5 bases). Trimming shortened V by 3 bases and J by 8 bases, and 10 bases separated the two germline ends. The CDR3 is made up of 12 amino acids. Per germline, CDR1 LNHDA and CDR2 SQIVND (reference sequence). The DNA of the CDR3 is TGTGCCAGTAGTATCAGGGAGGAGGGCTACACCTTC. Residues: CASSIREEGYTF.

To note about this clone: The same CDR3 is also encoded by other DNA sequences in this sample. The CDR3 reads CASSPSGGLYNEQFF. CDR3 sequence (DNA): TGTGCCAGCAGCCCTAGCGGGGGGCTTTACAATGAGCAGTTCTTC. This chain uses TRBV3-1 (or the pseudogene TRBV3-2) with TRBJ2-1; TRBD2 agrees at 11 bases. The CDR3 has 15 residues. The V and J ends lost 4 bases and 4 bases, in that order; junction bases with no gene match: 3. The V gene's germline CDR1 is LGHDT and CDR2 YNNKEL (reference sequence).

The V gene is TRBV4-1, the J gene TRBJ1-3, with TRBD1 as a possible D gene (5 bases). CDR1 MGHRA and CDR2 YSYEKL come from the germline V gene. The V end was cut by 7 bases, the J end by 0 bases, with 25 bases between. This CDR3 contains 19 residues. This CDR3 is CASTDLRGNFGASGNTIYF. CDR3 DNA sequence: TGCGCCAGCACCGACCTGCGGGGGAACTTTGGGGCCTCTGGAAACACCATATATTTT.

This chain uses TRBV5-6 with TRBJ2-7; 8 nucleotides align to TRBD2. The CDR3 length is 16 residues. CDR1 is SGHDT, CDR2 YYEEEE, per germline. The V gene end was trimmed by 4 bases and the J gene end by 5 bases; junction bases not matched to a gene: 14. The CDR3 reads CASSRRTGTSTHEQYF. CDR3 coding DNA: TGTGCCAGCAGCAGACGAACCGGGACTAGTACCCACGAGCAGTACTTC.

This chain connects TRBV19 to TRBJ2-7, with D uncertain. The CDR3 length is 10 residues. Germline lookup yields CDR1 LNHDA and CDR2 SQIVND (reference sequence). The germline V and J ends were trimmed by 6 bases and 7 bases, with 7 bases remaining between them. The CDR3 nucleotides read TGTGCCAGTAGCCCCAGGGAGCAGTACTTC. Its translation is CASSPREQYF.

The V and J genes are TRBV29-1 and TRBJ2-7; tentatively, D is TRBD2 (5 bases). Germline CDR1 reads SQVTM; CDR2 reads ANQGSEA. The CDR3 is made up of 13 amino acids. Trimming removed 3 bases at V and 4 bases at J, with 13 bases between. CDR3 DNA: TGCAGCGTTGAGGGGAGTCCGGGGTACGAGCAGTACTTC. It encodes CSVEGSPGYEQYF.

This sequence joins TRBV18 and TRBJ1-2; 10 positions match TRBD1. CDR3 length: 15 amino acids. The V segment lost 5 bases and the J segment 4 bases; nucleotides outside the gene matches: 7. CDR1 is KGHSH and CDR2 is LQKENI in the germline V gene. In DNA, the CDR3 is TGTGCCAGCTCAAATTGGGACAGGGGTGTCTATGGCTACACCTTC. Residues: CASSNWDRGVYGYTF.

The chain employs TRBV10-1 and TRBJ2-7; the D gene is possibly TRBD1 (6 bases). V was trimmed by 0 bases and J by 0 bases, leaving 12 bases between them. The CDR3 spans 16 residues. Per the germline V gene, CDR1 is WNHNN and CDR2 is SYGVQD (reference sequence). This chain's CDR3 is CASSESNVRGSYEQYF. CDR3 DNA sequence: TGCGCCAGCAGTGAGTCCAACGTCAGGGGCTCCTACGAGCAGTACTTC.

This clone was found a few times. The chain carries TRBV6-2 or TRBV6-3 and TRBJ1-2; 9 bases map to TRBD1. CDR3 length equals 14 residues. Germline V gene data show CDR1 as MNHEY and CDR2 as SVGEGT. The V and J ends lost 6 bases and 7 bases, in that order; junction bases with no gene match: 9. The CDR3 DNA reads as TGTGCCAGCAGCTCCTACAGGGGGCAAGGTGGCTACACCTTC. Amino acid sequence: CASSSYRGQGGYTF.